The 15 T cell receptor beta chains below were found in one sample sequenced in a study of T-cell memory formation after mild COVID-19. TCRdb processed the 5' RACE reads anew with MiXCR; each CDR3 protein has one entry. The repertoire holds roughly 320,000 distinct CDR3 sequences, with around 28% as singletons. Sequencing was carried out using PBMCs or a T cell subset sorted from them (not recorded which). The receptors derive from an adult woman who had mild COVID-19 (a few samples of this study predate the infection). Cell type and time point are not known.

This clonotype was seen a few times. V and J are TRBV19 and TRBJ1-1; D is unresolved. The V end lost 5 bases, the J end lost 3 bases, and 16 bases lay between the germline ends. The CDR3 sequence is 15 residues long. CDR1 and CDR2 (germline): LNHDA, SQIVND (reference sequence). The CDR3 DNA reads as TGTGCCAGTAGTCCCGGGGTGGCCCCGGACACTGAAGCTTTCTTT. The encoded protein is CASSPGVAPDTEAFF.

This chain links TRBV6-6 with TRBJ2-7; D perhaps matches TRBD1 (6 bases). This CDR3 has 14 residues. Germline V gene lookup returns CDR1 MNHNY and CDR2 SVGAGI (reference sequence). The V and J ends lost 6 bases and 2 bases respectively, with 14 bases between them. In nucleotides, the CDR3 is TGTGCCAGCAGCGACAGGACCTCAACCTACGAGCAGTACTTC. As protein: CASSDRTSTYEQYF.

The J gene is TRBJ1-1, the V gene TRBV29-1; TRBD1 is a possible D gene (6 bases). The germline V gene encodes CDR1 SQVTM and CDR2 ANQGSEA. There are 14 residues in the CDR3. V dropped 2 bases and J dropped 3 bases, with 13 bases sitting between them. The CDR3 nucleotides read TGCAGCGTTGAACCCCAGGGGCTCTACACTGAAGCTTTCTTT. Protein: CSVEPQGLYTEAFF. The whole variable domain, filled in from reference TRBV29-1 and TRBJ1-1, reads SAVISQKPSRDICQRGTSLTIQCQVDSQVTMMFWYRQQPGQSLTLIATANQGSEATYESGFVIDKFPISRPNLTFSTLTVSNMSPEDSSIYLCSVEPQGLYTEAFFGQGTRLTVV.

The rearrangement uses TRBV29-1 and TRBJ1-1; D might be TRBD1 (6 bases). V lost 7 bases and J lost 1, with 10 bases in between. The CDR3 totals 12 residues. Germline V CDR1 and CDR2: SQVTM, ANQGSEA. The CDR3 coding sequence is TGCAGCGCCGTACAGGGGAACACTGAAGCTTTCTTT. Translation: CSAVQGNTEAFF.

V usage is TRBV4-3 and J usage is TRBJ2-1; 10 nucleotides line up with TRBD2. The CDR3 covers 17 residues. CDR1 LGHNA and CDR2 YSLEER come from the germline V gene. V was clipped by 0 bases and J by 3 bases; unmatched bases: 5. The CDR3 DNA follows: TGCGCCAGCAGCCAAGATAGGGGGACTAGCGTCTACAATGAGCAGTTCTTC. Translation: CASSQDRGTSVYNEQFF.

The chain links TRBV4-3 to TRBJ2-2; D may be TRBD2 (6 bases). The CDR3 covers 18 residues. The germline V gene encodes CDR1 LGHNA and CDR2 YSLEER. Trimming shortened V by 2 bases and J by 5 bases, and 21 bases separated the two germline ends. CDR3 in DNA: TGCGCCAGCAGCCAATTGGCGGGACGACCGTCGGGGACCGGGGAGCTGTTTTTT. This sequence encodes CASSQLAGRPSGTGELFF.

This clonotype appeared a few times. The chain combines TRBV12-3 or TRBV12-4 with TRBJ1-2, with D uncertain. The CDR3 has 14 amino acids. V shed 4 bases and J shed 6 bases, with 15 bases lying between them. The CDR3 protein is CASSSDPRSDGYTF. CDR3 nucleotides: TGTGCCAGCAGTTCCGATCCACGGTCGGATGGCTACACCTTC.

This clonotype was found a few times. The CDR3 DNA reads TGCAGCGTCGCCGGGACAGGGAAAGTTAGCACAGATACGCAGTATTTT. As protein: CSVAGTGKVSTDTQYF. The gene calls are TRBV29-1 and TRBJ2-3, with 9 bases aligning to TRBD1. Germline CDR1 SQVTM, CDR2 ANQGSEA. The CDR3 contains 16 residues. V gave up 6 bases and J gave up 0 bases; unmatched junction bases: 10.

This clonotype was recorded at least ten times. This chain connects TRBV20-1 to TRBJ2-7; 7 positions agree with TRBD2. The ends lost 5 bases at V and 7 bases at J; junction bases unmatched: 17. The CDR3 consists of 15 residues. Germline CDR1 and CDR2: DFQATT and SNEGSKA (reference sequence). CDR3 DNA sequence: TGCAGTGCTGAGAAGGGACTAACTCTTTTGGTGGAGCAGTACTTC. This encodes CSAEKGLTLLVEQYF.

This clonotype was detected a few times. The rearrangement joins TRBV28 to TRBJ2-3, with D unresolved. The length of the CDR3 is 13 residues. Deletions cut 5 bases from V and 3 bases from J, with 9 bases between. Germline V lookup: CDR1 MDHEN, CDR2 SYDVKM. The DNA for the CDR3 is TGTGCCAGCAGTCTTTCACAGACAGATACGCAGTATTTT. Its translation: CASSLSQTDTQYF.

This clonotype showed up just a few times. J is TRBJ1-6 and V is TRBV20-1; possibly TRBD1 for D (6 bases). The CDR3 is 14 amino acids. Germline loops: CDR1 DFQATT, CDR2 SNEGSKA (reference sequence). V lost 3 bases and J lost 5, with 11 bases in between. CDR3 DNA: TGCAGTGCTAGGCCGGGACAAAATAATTCACCCCTCCACTTT. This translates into CSARPGQNNSPLHF.

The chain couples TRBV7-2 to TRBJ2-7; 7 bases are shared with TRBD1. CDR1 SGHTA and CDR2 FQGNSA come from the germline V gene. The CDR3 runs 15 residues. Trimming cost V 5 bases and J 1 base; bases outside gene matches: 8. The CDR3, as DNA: TGTGCCAGCAGCGCAAGGGCACAGGGGTCCTACGAGCAGTACTTC. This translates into CASSARAQGSYEQYF.

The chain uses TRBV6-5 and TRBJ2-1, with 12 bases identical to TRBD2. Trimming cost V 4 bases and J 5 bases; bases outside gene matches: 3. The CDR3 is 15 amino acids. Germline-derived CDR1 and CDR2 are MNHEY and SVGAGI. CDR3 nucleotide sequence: TGTGCCAGCAGTTGGACTAGCGGGATCAACAATGAGCAGTTCTTC. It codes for CASSWTSGINNEQFF.

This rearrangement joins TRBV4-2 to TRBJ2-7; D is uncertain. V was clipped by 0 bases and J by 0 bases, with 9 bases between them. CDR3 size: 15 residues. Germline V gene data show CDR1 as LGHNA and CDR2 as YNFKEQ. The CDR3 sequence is CASSQDYGSSYEQYF. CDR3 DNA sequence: TGTGCCAGCAGCCAAGACTATGGTAGCTCCTACGAGCAGTACTTC.

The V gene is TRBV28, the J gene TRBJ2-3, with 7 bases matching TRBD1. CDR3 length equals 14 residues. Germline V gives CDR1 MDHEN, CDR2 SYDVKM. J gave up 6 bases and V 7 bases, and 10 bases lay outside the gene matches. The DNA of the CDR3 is TGTGCCAGCACCGGGCCCAGGGGGTTGGATACGCAGTATTTT. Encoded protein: CASTGPRGLDTQYF.